This T cell receptor (beta chain) emerged from a study of T cell responses to AZD1222 COVID-19 vaccine. Study-level information: Analysis merged second doses at about 4 or about 12 weeks. The study, taken as a whole, reports: Reportedly, close to half of spike-specific TCRs are directed against unmutated variant regions. Donors, mostly white British, included more females; clonal diversity was possibly underestimated. Recipients of two AZD1222 doses showed rising Spike-specific TCR breadth and depth.

Measured with immunoSEQ multiplex PCR; TCRdb has only the in-frame clones, and not every one. The sample lists about 140,000 clones, approximately 83% occurring once. Turning to this clone: Its antigen is as yet unknown.

Trimming cost V 2 bases and J 2 bases, with 10 bases left between them. The germline CDR1 and CDR2 sequences are GTSNPN and SVGIG (reference sequence). The CDR3 is 13 amino acids. The chain recombines TRBV30 with TRBJ2-7; D may be TRBD1 (5 bases). The input for sequencing was peripheral blood, taken on day 0 of AZD1222 vaccination. This clonotype was sampled from an adult in good health. The CDR3, as DNA: TGTGCCTGGAGTAAGACAGCCGCCTACGAGCAGTACTTC. Protein sequence: CAWSKTAAYEQYF.